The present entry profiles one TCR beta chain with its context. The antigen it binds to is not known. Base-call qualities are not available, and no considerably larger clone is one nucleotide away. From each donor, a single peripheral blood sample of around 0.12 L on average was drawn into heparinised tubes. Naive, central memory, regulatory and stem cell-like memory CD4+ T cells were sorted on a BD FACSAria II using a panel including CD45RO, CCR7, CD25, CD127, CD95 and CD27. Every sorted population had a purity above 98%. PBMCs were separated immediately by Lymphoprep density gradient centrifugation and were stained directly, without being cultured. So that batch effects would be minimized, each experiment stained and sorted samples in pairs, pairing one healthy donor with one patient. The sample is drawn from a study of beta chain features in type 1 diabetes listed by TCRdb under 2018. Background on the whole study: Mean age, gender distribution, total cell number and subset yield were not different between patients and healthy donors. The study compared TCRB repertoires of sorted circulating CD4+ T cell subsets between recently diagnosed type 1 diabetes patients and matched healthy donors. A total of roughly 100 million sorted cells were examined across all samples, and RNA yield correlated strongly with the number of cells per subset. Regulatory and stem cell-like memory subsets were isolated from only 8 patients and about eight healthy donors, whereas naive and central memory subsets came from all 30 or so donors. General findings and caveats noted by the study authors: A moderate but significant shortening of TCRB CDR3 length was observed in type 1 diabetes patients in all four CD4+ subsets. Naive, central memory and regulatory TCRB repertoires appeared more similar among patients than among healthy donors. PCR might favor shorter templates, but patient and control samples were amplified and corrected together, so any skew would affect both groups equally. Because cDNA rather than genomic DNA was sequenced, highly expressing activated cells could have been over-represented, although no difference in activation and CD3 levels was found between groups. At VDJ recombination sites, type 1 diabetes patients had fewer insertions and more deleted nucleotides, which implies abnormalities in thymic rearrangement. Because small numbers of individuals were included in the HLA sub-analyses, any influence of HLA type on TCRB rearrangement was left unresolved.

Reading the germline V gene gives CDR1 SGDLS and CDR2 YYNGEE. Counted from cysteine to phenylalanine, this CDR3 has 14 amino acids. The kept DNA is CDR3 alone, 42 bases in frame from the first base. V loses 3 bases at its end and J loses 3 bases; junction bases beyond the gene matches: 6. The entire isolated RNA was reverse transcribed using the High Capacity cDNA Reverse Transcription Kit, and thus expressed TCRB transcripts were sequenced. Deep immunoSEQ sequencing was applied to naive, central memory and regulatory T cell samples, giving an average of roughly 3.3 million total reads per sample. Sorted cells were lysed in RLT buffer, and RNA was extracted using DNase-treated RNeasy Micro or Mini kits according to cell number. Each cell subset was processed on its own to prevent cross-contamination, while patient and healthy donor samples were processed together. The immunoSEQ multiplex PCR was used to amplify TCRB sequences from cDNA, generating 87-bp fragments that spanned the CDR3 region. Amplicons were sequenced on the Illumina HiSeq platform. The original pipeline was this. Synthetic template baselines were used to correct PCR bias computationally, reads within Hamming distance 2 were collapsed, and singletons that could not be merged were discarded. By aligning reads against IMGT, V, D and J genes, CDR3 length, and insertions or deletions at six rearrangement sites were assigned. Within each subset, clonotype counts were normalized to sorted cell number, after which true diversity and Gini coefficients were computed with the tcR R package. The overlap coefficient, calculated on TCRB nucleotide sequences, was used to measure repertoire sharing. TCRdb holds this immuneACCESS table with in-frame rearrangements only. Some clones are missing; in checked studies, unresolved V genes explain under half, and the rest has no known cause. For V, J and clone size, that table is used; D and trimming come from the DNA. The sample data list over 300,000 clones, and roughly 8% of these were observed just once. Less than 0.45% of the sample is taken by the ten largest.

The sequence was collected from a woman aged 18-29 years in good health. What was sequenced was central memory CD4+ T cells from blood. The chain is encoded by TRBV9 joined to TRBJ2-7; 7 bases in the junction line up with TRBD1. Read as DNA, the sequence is TGTGCCAGCAGCGGGACAGGTAACGACTACGAGCAGTACTTC. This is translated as CASSGTGNDYEQYF.